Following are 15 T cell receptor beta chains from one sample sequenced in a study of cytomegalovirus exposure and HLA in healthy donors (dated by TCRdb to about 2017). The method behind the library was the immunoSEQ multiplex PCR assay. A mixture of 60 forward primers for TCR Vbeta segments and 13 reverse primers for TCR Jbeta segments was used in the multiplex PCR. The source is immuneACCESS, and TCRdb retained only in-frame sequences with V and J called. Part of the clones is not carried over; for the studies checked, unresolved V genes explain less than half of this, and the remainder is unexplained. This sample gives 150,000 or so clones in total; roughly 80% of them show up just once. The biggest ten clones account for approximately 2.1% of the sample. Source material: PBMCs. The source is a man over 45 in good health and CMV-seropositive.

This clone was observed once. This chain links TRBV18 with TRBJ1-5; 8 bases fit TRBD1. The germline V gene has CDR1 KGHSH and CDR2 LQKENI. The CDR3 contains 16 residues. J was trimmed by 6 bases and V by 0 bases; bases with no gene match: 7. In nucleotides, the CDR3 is TGTGCCAGCTCACCACCGACAGGGGAAGGGGTTCAGCCCCAGCATTTT. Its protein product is CASSPPTGEGVQPQHF.

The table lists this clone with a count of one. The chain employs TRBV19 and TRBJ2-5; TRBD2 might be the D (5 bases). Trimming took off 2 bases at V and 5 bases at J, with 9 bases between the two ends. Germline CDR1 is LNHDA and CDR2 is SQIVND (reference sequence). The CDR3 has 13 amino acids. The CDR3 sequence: CASSIFGVETQYF. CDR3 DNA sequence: TGTGCCAGTAGTATATTCGGGGTTGAGACCCAGTACTTC.

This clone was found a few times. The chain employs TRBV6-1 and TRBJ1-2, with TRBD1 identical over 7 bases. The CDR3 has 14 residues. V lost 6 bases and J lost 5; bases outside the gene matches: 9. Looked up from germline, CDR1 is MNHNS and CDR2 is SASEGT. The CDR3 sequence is CASSSDRAYYGYTF. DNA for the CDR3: TGTGCCAGCAGCAGTGACAGGGCTTATTATGGCTACACCTTC.

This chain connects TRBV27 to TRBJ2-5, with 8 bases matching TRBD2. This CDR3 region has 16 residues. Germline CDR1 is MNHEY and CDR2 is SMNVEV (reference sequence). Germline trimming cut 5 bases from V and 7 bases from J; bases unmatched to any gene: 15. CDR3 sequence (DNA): TGTGCCAGCAGTCCCTCGTCTCGGGGGGGCCTGTCGACCCAGTACTTC. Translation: CASSPSSRGGLSTQYF.

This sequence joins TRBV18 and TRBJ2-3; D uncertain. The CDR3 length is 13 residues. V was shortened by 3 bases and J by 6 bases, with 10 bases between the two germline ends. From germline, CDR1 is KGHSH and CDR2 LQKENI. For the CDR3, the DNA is TGTGCCAGCTCACCCTCGGCAGCGGATACGCAGTATTTT. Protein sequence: CASSPSAADTQYF.

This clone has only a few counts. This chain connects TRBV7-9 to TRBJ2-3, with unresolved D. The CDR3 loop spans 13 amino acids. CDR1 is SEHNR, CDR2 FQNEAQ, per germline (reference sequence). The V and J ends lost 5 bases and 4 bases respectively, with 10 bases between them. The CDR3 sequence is CASSNRLPDTQYF. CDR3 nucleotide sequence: TGTGCCAGCAGCAACAGATTGCCAGATACGCAGTATTTT.

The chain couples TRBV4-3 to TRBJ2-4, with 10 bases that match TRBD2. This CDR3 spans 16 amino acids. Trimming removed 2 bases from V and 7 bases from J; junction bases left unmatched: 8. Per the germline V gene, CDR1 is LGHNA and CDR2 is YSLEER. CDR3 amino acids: CASSQLHSGGANIQYF. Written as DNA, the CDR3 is TGCGCCAGCAGCCAACTTCACAGCGGGGGGGCGAACATTCAGTACTTC.

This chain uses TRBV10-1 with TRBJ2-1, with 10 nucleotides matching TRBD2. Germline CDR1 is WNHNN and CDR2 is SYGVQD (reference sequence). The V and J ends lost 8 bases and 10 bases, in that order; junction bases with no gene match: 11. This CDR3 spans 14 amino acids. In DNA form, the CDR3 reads TGCGCCAGCTCCGCCAGCGGGGGGGCCAAGGAGCAGTTCTTC. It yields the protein CASSASGGAKEQFF.

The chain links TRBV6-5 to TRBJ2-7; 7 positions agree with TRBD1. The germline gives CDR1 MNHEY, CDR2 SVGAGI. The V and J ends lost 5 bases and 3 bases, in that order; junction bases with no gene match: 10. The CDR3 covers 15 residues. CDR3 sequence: CASSGPGQQLYEQYF. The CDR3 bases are TGTGCCAGCAGTGGACCGGGACAGCAGCTCTACGAGCAGTACTTC.

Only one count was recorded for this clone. The CDR3 protein is CASSVLSRDRGYEQYF. In DNA form, the CDR3 reads TGTGCCAGCAGTGTGTTATCCCGGGACAGGGGCTACGAGCAGTACTTC. The rearrangement links TRBV2 to TRBJ2-7, with 10 positions matching TRBD1. V trimming: 4 bases; J trimming: 3 bases; junction bases outside the gene matches: 9. CDR3 length: 16 residues. Germline V gene data show CDR1 as SNHLY and CDR2 as FYNNEI.

The CDR3 nucleotides read TGCAGCGACTTCAGGGGCGGTGGCTACACCTTC. Its translation is CSDFRGGGYTF. The chain carries TRBV29-1 and TRBJ1-2, with D maybe TRBD1 (6 bases). Germline CDR1 and CDR2: SQVTM and ANQGSEA. V was pared by 7 bases and J by 7 bases, with 13 bases between. The CDR3 has 11 amino acids.

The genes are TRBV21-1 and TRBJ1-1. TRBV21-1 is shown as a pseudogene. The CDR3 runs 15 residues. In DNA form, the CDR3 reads TGTGCCAGCAGAATTAAGGAGCGATTTAACACTGAAGCTTTCTTT. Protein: CASRIKERFNTEAFF.

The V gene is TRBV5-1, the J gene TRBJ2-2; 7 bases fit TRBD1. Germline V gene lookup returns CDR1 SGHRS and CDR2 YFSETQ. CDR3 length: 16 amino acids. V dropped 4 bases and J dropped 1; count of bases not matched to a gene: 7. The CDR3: CASSQGDSGNTGELFF. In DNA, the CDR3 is TGCGCCAGCAGCCAGGGGGACAGCGGGAACACCGGGGAGCTGTTTTTT.

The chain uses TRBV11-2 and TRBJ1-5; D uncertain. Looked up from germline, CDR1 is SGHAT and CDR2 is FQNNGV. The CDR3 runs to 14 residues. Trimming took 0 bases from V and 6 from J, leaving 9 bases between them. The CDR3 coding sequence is TGTGCCAGCAGCTTAGACGGGGTTGGTCAGCCCCAGCATTTT. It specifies CASSLDGVGQPQHF.

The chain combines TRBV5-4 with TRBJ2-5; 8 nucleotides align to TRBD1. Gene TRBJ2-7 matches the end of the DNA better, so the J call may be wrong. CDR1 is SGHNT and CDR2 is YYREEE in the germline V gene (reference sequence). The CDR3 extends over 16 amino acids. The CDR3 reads CASSLGFGQGTYEQYF. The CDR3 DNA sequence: TGTGCCAGCAGCTTAGGGTTTGGACAGGGAACCTACGAGCAGTACTTC.